Each of the 19 T cell receptor beta chains below was sequenced from the same sample in a study of cytotoxic CD8 clonotypes in ibrutinib-treated CLL. Some clones are missing from TCRdb's copy, which holds only in-frame ones; the method was immunoSEQ multiplex PCR. The sample includes 300,000 to 350,000 clones, more than 65% of them seen just once. The material sequenced was PBMCs, taken before ibrutinib treatment. The receptor source for this set is a human donor with chronic lymphocytic leukemia.

The CDR3 bases are TGTGCCAGCAGCTTGGAAGGGAGCGAGCAGTACTTC. Its translation: CASSLEGSEQYF. V gene TRBV5-6 combines with J gene TRBJ2-7; perhaps TRBD2 as D (5 bases). The CDR3 runs to 12 residues. Trimming shortened V by 0 bases and J by 6 bases, and 7 bases separated the two germline ends. Germline V gene sequence: CDR1 SGHDT, CDR2 YYEEEE. Filled out from reference TRBV5-6 and TRBJ2-7, the complete variable domain reads DAGVTQSPTHLIKTRGQQVTLRCSPKSGHDTVSWYQQALGQGPQFIFQYYEEEERQRGNFPDRFSGHQFPNYSSELNVNALLLGDSALYLCASSLEGSEQYFGPGTRLTVT.

For the CDR3, the DNA is TGCGCCAGCAGTGTCCCGGGACAGACCTACGAGCAGTACTTC. It is translated as CASSVPGQTYEQYF. The chain has TRBV10-2 and TRBJ2-7, with TRBD1 identical over 7 bases. The junction had 5 bases not matched to a gene; V was cut back by 4 bases and J by 2 bases. This CDR3 region has 14 residues. Germline V lookup: CDR1 WSHSY, CDR2 SAAADI.

The chain recombines TRBV4-3 with TRBJ2-7, with D perhaps matching TRBD1 (6 bases). V lost 0 bases, J lost 2 bases, and 14 bases lay in between. CDR1 is LGHNA, CDR2 YSLEER, per germline. The CDR3 is made up of 16 amino acids. In DNA, the CDR3 is TGCGCCAGCAGCCAAGATTTTCTCGGGACAACCTACGAGCAGTACTTC. Translating it yields CASSQDFLGTTYEQYF.

In this sample, this clone turned up once. The chain couples TRBV5-4 to TRBJ1-3, with D maybe TRBD1 (6 bases). The CDR3 is 14 amino acids. Trimming pared 5 bases from V and 2 bases from J, leaving 11 bases between. Germline-derived CDR1 and CDR2 are SGHNT and YYREEE (reference sequence). CDR3 loop: CASSSRGTGNTIYF. As DNA, the CDR3 is TGTGCCAGCAGTTCCAGGGGAACTGGAAACACCATATATTTT.

The chain employs TRBV5-4 and TRBJ1-5; D is undetermined. The V gene lost 0 bases and the J gene lost 4 bases, with 2 bases spanning the gap. Germline V gene sequence: CDR1 SGHNT, CDR2 YYREEE (reference sequence). CDR3 size: 12 residues. The CDR3 DNA reads as TGTGCCAGCAGCTTGGGTAATCAGCCCCAGCATTTT. Translated, it gives CASSLGNQPQHF. Full variable domain (missing parts from reference TRBV5-4 and TRBJ1-5): ETGVTQSPTHLIKTRGQQVTLRCSSQSGHNTVSWYQQALGQGPQFIFQYYREEENGRGNFPPRFSGLQFPNYSSELNVNALELDDSALYLCASSLGNQPQHFGDGTRLSIL.

A note on this clone: A read error may account for a junction end that differs from germline. The V call is TRBV7-7, the J call TRBJ2-5, with 10 bases lining up with TRBD1. Germline CDR1 is SSHAT and CDR2 is FNYEAQ (reference sequence). The CDR3 length is 16 residues. CDR3 DNA sequence: TGTGCTAGCAGGCCCCGGCGACAGGGGGCCTCAGAGACCCAGTACTTC. It specifies CASRPRRQGASETQYF.

This clone came up a few times. V is TRBV6-5 and J is TRBJ2-1; TRBD2 agrees at 9 bases. V was pared by 3 bases and J by 4 bases, with 7 bases of the junction left unmatched. The germline V gene encodes CDR1 MNHEY and CDR2 SVGAGI. CDR3 length equals 16 residues. The CDR3 DNA reads as TGTGCCAGCAGTTATTTGCTAGCGGGAACTTACAATGAGCAGTTCTTC. It codes for CASSYLLAGTYNEQFF.

The rearrangement joins TRBV7-3 to TRBJ2-1; D unclear. V was clipped by 5 bases and J by 4 bases, with 9 bases between them. CDR1 and CDR2 from the germline V gene are SGHTA and FQGTGA. There are 13 residues in the CDR3. The CDR3 DNA reads TGTGCCAGCAGCGTAGACCTATACAATGAGCAGTTCTTC. The encoded protein is CASSVDLYNEQFF.

In this sample, this clone turned up a few times. The V and J genes are TRBV7-2 and TRBJ1-5; 7 bases map to TRBD1. This CDR3 is built from 12 residues. CDR1 is SGHTA and CDR2 is FQGNSA in the germline V gene. V shed 5 bases, J shed 9 bases, and the junction held 4 bases outside the gene matches. CDR3 sequence: CASSKDRRPQHF. The CDR3 DNA sequence: TGTGCCAGCAGCAAGGACAGGCGGCCCCAGCATTTT. The whole variable domain, filled in from reference TRBV7-2 and TRBJ1-5, reads GAGVSQSPSNKVTEKGKDVELRCDPISGHTALYWYRQSLGQGLEFLIYFQGNSAPDKSGLPSDRFSAERTGGSVSTLTIQRTQQEDSAVYLCASSKDRRPQHFGDGTRLSIL.

The sample holds one count of this clone. The V call is TRBV9, the J call TRBJ2-1; 16 bases map to TRBD2. Looked up from germline, CDR1 is SGDLS and CDR2 is YYNGEE. This CDR3 is 18 amino acids long. V lost 4 bases and J lost 6; bases outside the gene matches: 10. The DNA of the CDR3 is TGTGCCAGCAGCCCCCAACCGGGACTAGCGGGAGGGGGCAATGAGCAGTTCTTC. Protein sequence: CASSPQPGLAGGGNEQFF.

This chain joins TRBV7-8 and TRBJ2-3; 10 bases are shared with TRBD2. CDR3 length equals 14 residues. The germline CDR1 and CDR2 sequences are SGHVS and FQNEAQ. Unmatched junction bases numbered 5, after V lost 5 bases and J lost 6 bases. The CDR3 DNA is TGTGCCAGCAGCACGGGACTAGCGTTGGATACGCAGTATTTT. Its translation is CASSTGLALDTQYF.

A single count supports this clone. The chain employs TRBV6-1 and TRBJ2-7; TRBD2 matches at 10 bases. There are 15 residues in the CDR3. The ends lost 7 bases at V and 0 bases at J; junction bases unmatched: 6. From germline, CDR1 is MNHNS and CDR2 SASEGT. The CDR3 protein is CASTLAGASSYEQYF. DNA for the CDR3: TGTGCCAGCACCCTAGCGGGAGCTAGCTCCTACGAGCAGTACTTC.

The CDR3 DNA reads TGTGCCAGCAGTTACCCCGGGGGGAGAACGAATGAGCAGTTCTTC. The encoded protein is CASSYPGGRTNEQFF. The chain uses TRBV6-6 and TRBJ2-1, with 7 bases lining up with TRBD2. This CDR3 is 15 amino acids long. V was pared by 2 bases and J by 7 bases, with 8 bases of the junction left unmatched. Germline assignment: CDR1 MNHNY and CDR2 SVGAGI (reference sequence).

The rearrangement links TRBV28 to TRBJ1-2; D is uncertain. Between the trimmed V and J ends, which lost 6 bases and 4 bases, there was a span of 18 bases. The CDR3 contains 15 residues. From germline, CDR1 is MDHEN and CDR2 SYDVKM. CDR3 DNA: TGTGCCAGCAGCCTGCCCGGGAGACGAGGCTATGGCTACACCTTC. Translating gives CASSLPGRRGYGYTF.

The V gene is TRBV29-1, the J gene TRBJ1-3, with D uncertain. Germline V CDR1 and CDR2: SQVTM, ANQGSEA. The V end was cut by 4 bases, the J end by 1 base, with 11 bases between. CDR3 size: 14 residues. The DNA for the CDR3 is TGCAGCGTTGCTGGCTCTTTTTCTGGAAACACCATATATTTT. This sequence encodes CSVAGSFSGNTIYF.

The gene calls are TRBV4-2 and TRBJ1-1; 7 bases align to TRBD1. The CDR3 runs 19 residues. Trimming removed 1 base from V and 0 bases from J; junction bases left unmatched: 14. Per the germline V gene, CDR1 is LGHNA and CDR2 is YNFKEQ. The CDR3 sequence: CASSQVGIRMDRLNTEAFF. The CDR3 bases are TGTGCCAGCAGCCAAGTCGGAATTAGAATGGACAGGCTGAACACTGAAGCTTTCTTT.

The J gene is TRBJ2-1, the V gene TRBV7-9; 8 bases fit TRBD2. The CDR3 is 14 residues long. J was trimmed by 7 bases and V by 2 bases; bases with no gene match: 4. Germline assignment: CDR1 SEHNR and CDR2 FQNEAQ (reference sequence). Written as DNA, the CDR3 is TGTGCCAGCAGCTTACGGGTAGCGGGGAATGAGCAGTTCTTC. Translated: CASSLRVAGNEQFF.

V gene TRBV9 combines with J gene TRBJ1-2; perhaps TRBD1 as D (6 bases). The CDR3 extends over 12 amino acids. Per germline, CDR1 SGDLS and CDR2 YYNGEE. The ends were cut back, 4 bases at V and 9 bases at J, with 13 bases in the middle. CDR3 loop: CASSPWDTRYTF. The CDR3 nucleotides are TGTGCCAGCAGCCCATGGGACACCCGCTACACCTTC.

The sample holds a few counts of this clone. This chain links TRBV20-1 with TRBJ2-1, with TRBD1 as a possible D gene (6 bases). V was trimmed by 5 bases and J by 9 bases, leaving 11 bases between them. From germline, CDR1 is DFQATT and CDR2 SNEGSKA (reference sequence). The CDR3 runs to 11 residues. The CDR3 loop reads CSAYRDGEQFF. The CDR3 bases are TGCAGTGCTTACAGGGACGGTGAGCAGTTCTTC.